This T cell receptor beta chain was identified in a study of PD-L1 blockade in urothelial cancer. Study information: Male patients with bladder-origin urothelial cancer numbered about nine tenths of the roughly 29. Blood was subjected to analysis at 3 weeks (second dose) and 6 weeks following treatment start.

Time point described: pretreatment peripheral blood. It was locally advanced or metastatic urothelial carcinoma that patients had. Profiling relied on immunoSEQ multiplex PCR, and the TCRdb table lists in-frame clones only, not all of them. Of tens of thousands of clones in the sample, around four fifths were seen once. This CDR3 is built from 14 residues. V lost 6 bases, J lost 2 bases, and 2 bases stayed unmatched. CDR1 and CDR2 from the germline V gene are MNHNS and SASEGT. Sequenced material: PBMCs, taken around atezolizumab (anti-PD-L1) treatment. The rearrangement joins TRBV6-1 to TRBJ2-5; 11 nucleotides align to TRBD2. The TCR was taken from a man in his fifties with urothelial cancer. As DNA, the CDR3 is TGTGCCAGCAGAACTAGCGGGGGTCAAGAGACCCAGTACTTC. Translation: CASRTSGGQETQYF.